These T cell receptor beta chains were read from a single sample in a study of shared clonotypes between healthy human individuals. Using immunoSEQ multiplex PCR, the repertoire was profiled, and TCRdb retains in-frame clones only, with some absent. The data contain 760,000 or so clones, roughly 96% of them seen just once; the ten biggest clones take up under 0.3%. Input material: naive CD8+ T cells sorted from blood. These receptors all stem from a man between 25 and 39 years old in good health. Each CDR3 is given with its conserved first and last residue. D genes are given only for firm matches. Only part of the rows carry a size: once, few, many, or a class if the clone is expanded.

cdr3_nt	cdr3_aa	cdr3_length	v_call	j_call	clone_size	d_call
TGTGCCAGCAGTTCTGGGCTTAGCAATCAGCCCCAGCATTTT	CASSSGLSNQPQHF	14	TRBV27	TRBJ1-5	once	.
TGCAGCGTTTTAACAAACTACAATGAGCAGTTCTTC	CSVLTNYNEQFF	12	TRBV29-1	TRBJ2-1	.	.
TGCGCCAGCAGTGAGGGCGGGAGCGACAATGAGCAGTTCTTC	CASSEGGSDNEQFF	14	TRBV10-1	TRBJ2-1	.	TRBD2
TGTGCCAGCAGCTTAAACGCGGGGAGCTCCTACAATGAGCAGTTCTTC	CASSLNAGSSYNEQFF	16	TRBV7-2	TRBJ2-1	.	.
TGTGCCAGCAGCTTGGTTTCAGGGAGGACTGAAGCTTTCTTT	CASSLVSGRTEAFF	14	TRBV5-5	TRBJ1-1	.	.
TGCAGTGCTAGAGCTACCGGGGAGCTGTTTTTT	CSARATGELFF	11	TRBV20-1	TRBJ2-2	.	.
TGTGCCAGCAGCTTTGACAGGGTTGGTACCGGGGAGCTGTTTTTT	CASSFDRVGTGELFF	15	TRBV7-9	TRBJ2-2	.	TRBD1
TGTGCCAGCAGCTTAGTTCCTGGCCGCCATGAGCAGTTCTTC	CASSLVPGRHEQFF	14	TRBV7-9	TRBJ2-1	once	.
TGCGCCAGCAGCCAAGATCTCCGGGAGGGGGCTTCAGATACGCAGTATTTT	CASSQDLREGASDTQYF	17	TRBV4-3	TRBJ2-3	.	.
TGTGCTAGCGGCGACGACAGTTACGAGCAGTACTTC	CASGDDSYEQYF	12	TRBV12-5	TRBJ2-7	.	.